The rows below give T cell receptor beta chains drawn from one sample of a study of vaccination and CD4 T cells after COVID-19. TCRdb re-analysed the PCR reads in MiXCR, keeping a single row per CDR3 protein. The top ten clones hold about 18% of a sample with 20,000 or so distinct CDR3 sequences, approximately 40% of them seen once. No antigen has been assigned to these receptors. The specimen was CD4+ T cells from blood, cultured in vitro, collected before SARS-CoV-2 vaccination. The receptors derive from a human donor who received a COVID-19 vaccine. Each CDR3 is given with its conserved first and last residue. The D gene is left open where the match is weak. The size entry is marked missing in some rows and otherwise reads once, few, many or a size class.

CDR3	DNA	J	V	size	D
CASSQALTGDSEQFF	TGTGCCAGCAGCCAAGCCCTTACAGGGGATAGTGAGCAGTTCTTC	TRBJ2-1	TRBV3-1	-	TRBD1
CASSEVGSVETQYF	TGTGCCAGCAGTGAAGTCGGGAGCGTGGAGACCCAGTACTTC	TRBJ2-5	TRBV6-1	-	-
CASSPDPTTGYTF	TGTGCCAGCAGCCCCGACCCAACGACTGGCTACACCTTC	TRBJ1-2	TRBV12-3/TRBV12-4	few	-
CSARIPGWVGNTIYF	TGCAGTGCTAGGATTCCAGGGTGGGTTGGAAACACCATATATTTT	TRBJ1-3	TRBV20-1	-	-
CAWSPRVGGVGSPLHF	TGTGCCTGGAGTCCCCGGGTAGGGGGCGTAGGGTCACCCCTCCACTTT	TRBJ1-6	TRBV30	-	TRBD1
CAWTPTGGAYTEAFF	TGTGCCTGGACCCCGACAGGGGGCGCGTACACTGAAGCTTTCTTT	TRBJ1-1	TRBV30	few	TRBD1
CASSRGGKNTEAFF	TGTGCCAGCTCACGAGGGGGGAAGAACACTGAAGCTTTCTTT	TRBJ1-1	TRBV18	-	-
CSAGKRTGGAGGGSDTQYF	TGCAGTGCTGGCAAACGGACAGGGGGCGCAGGTGGCGGCTCGGATACGCAGTATTTT	TRBJ2-3	TRBV20-1	-	TRBD1
CAIRADRGQGYTF	TGTGCCATCAGGGCGGACAGGGGGCAAGGCTACACCTTC	TRBJ1-2	TRBV10-3	few	TRBD1
CASRGVRGGNTGELFF	TGTGCCAGCAGGGGGGTCCGGGGGGGCAACACCGGGGAGCTGTTTTTT	TRBJ2-2	TRBV6-1	-	TRBD2
CASSLKKGISPLHF	TGTGCCAGCAGCCTTAAGAAGGGGATTTCACCCCTCCACTTT	TRBJ1-6	TRBV27	few	-
CAWRGTGFSYNSPLHF	TGTGCCTGGAGGGGGACAGGATTCTCCTATAATTCACCCCTCCACTTT	TRBJ1-6	TRBV30	few	TRBD1
CAISERAVNQPQHF	TGTGCCATCAGTGAAAGGGCGGTCAACCAGCCCCAGCATTTT	TRBJ1-5	TRBV10-3	-	-
CASRTDRSSGNTIYF	TGTGCCAGCAGAACTGACCGATCCTCTGGAAACACCATATATTTT	TRBJ1-3	TRBV6-1	few	-
CASSLRGRNTEAFF	TGTGCCAGCAGTTTAAGGGGGCGCAACACTGAAGCTTTCTTT	TRBJ1-1	TRBV27	-	TRBD1
CASSTSGGDPGTQYF	TGCGCCAGCTCGACTAGCGGGGGTGACCCCGGTACGCAGTATTTT	TRBJ2-3	TRBV10-1	-	TRBD2
CASSDYRYTF	TGTGCCAGCAGTGATTATCGTTACACCTTC	TRBJ1-2	TRBV6-4	few	-
CASSDRVTGYTF	TGTGCCAGCAGCGACAGGGTTACTGGCTACACCTTC	TRBJ1-2	TRBV2	few	TRBD1
CSARDPGGGVDTQYF	TGCAGTGCTAGAGATCCCGGCGGGGGAGTAGATACGCAGTATTTT	TRBJ2-3	TRBV20-1	-	TRBD2
CASSFWGGGELFF	TGTGCCAGCAGTTTTTGGGGGGGCGGGGAGCTGTTTTTT	TRBJ2-2	TRBV12-3/TRBV12-4	few	TRBD2
CASSPSKGTGGYSGTGELFF	TGTGCCAGCAGCCCATCGAAGGGGACAGGGGGGTATTCAGGCACCGGGGAGCTGTTTTTT	TRBJ2-2	TRBV7-9	-	TRBD1
CASSAQLPKAFF	TGTGCCAGTAGTGCTCAGTTGCCGAAAGCTTTCTTT	TRBJ1-1	TRBV19	-	-
CASSQLVDVGGSGNTIYF	TGCGCCAGCAGCCAATTGGTTGATGTGGGAGGCTCTGGAAACACCATATATTTT	TRBJ1-3	TRBV4-1	few	-
CASSYEGQGLETQYF	TGTGCCAGCAGTTACGAGGGTCAGGGACTAGAGACCCAGTACTTC	TRBJ2-5	TRBV6-5	-	-
CASSPRLRSTDTQYF	TGTGCCAGCAGCCCACGTTTAAGAAGTACAGATACGCAGTATTTT	TRBJ2-3	TRBV7-6	-	-
CASSLTGLAKGYTF	TGTGCCAGCAGCTTGACAGGGTTGGCGAAGGGCTACACCTTC	TRBJ1-2	TRBV7-2	large	TRBD1
CASSMPQGAVNTEAFF	TGTGCCAGCAGCATGCCCCAGGGGGCGGTGAACACTGAAGCTTTCTTT	TRBJ1-1	TRBV7-9	few	TRBD1
CASSPPHEFGELFF	TGTGCCAGCTCACCACCACACGAATTCGGGGAGCTGTTTTTT	TRBJ2-2	TRBV18	-	-
CASILTGTNTGELFF	TGTGCCAGTATCCTGACAGGGACAAACACCGGGGAGCTGTTTTTT	TRBJ2-2	TRBV19	-	TRBD1